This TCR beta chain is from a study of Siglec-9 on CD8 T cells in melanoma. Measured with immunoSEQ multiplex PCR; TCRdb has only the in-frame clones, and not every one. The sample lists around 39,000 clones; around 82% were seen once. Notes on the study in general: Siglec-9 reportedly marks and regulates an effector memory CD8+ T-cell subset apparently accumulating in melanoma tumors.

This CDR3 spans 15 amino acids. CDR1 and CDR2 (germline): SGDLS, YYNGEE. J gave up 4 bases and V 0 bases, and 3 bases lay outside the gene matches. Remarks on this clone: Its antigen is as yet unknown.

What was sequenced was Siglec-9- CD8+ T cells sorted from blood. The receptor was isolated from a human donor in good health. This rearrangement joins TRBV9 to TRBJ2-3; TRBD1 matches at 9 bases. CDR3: CASSVEGQGSDTQYF. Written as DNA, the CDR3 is TGTGCCAGCAGCGTAGAGGGACAGGGCTCAGATACGCAGTATTTT.